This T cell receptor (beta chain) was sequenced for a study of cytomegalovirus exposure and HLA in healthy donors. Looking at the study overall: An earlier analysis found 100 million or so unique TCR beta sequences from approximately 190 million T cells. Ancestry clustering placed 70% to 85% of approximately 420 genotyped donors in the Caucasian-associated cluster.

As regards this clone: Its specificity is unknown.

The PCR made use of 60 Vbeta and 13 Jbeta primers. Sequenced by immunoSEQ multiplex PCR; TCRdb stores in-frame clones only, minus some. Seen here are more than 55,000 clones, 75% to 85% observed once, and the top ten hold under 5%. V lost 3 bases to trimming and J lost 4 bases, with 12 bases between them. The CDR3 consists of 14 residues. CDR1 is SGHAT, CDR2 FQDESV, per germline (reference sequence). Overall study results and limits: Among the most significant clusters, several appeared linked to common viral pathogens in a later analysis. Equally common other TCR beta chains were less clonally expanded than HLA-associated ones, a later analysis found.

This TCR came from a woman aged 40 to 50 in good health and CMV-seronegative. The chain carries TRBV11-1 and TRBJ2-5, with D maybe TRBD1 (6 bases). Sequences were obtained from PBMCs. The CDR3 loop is CASSFSGARETQYF. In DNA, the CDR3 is TGTGCCAGCAGCTTTTCAGGGGCCAGAGAGACCCAGTACTTC. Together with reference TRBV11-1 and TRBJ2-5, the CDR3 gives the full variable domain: EAEVAQSPRYKITEKSQAVAFWCDPISGHATLYWYRQILGQGPELLVQFQDESVVDDSQLPKDRFSAERLKGVDSTLKIQPAELGDSAMYLCASSFSGARETQYFGPGTRLLVL.